This T cell receptor (beta chain) was identified in a study of T cells in Graves' hyperthyroidism and ophthalmopathy (dated by TCRdb to between 2018 and 2021). Regarding the study in general: Peripheral blood samples were taken at initial diagnosis, before any treatment was given. A discovery cohort of about 100 patients, 43 with Graves' ophthalmopathy and approximately 57 with stable Graves' hyperthyroidism, was used to find distinguishing TCR V-J signatures. Prospective prediction of ophthalmopathy was tested in an independent validation cohort of approximately 18 hyperthyroidism patients and 17 patients who later progressed to ophthalmopathy. For training and testing, the roughly 97 patients in the discovery cohort were randomly divided in a 7:3 ratio. Thyroid tissue and blood T-cell repertoires from roughly six Graves' hyperthyroidism patients were also compared in the study. Once sampling was done, hyperthyroidism patients were given methimazole at a starting dose of 30 mg daily, whereas ophthalmopathy patients were given high-dose intravenous methylprednisolone. The paper reports TCR Vbeta CDR3 sequencing of approximately 140 peripheral blood samples: approximately 41 ophthalmopathy, approximately 74 hyperthyroidism and approximately 17 progressor patients.

This clonotype was found many times. Its antigen remains undetermined. There are no base qualities to consult, and no much larger clone falls within one base. Study-wide conclusions, independent of this receptor: Sample size was not statistically predetermined, and investigators were not blinded to group allocation. Most expanded thyroid clonotypes (frequency above 0.001) were also found in blood, which suggests that blood repertoires may mirror thyroid immune responses. In validation, the model predicted progression to ophthalmopathy a median of 6.5 months before onset, with roughly 70% sensitivity and about 72% specificity. A 13 V-J signature model separated ophthalmopathy from stable hyperthyroidism, with just over 85% sensitivity and roughly 82% specificity in cross-validation and 80%/75% in testing.

The TCR beta CDR3 regions were amplified from RNA transcripts. A first-round RT-PCR of the TCR CDR3 used the HTBI primer set with the Qiagen OneStep RT-PCR kit. Libraries were constructed in a second round of multiplex PCR, after which size selection and purification were performed. Sequencing of the libraries was done on an Illumina HiSeq2000 using paired-end 100 bp reads. As for how the authors treated the data: Raw data were processed with SOAPnuke, discarding reads with adapters, uncalled bases, mean Phred below 15, or no exact constant-primer or identifier match. High-quality paired reads were merged with COPE v1.2.5, and unique nucleotide sequences were defined as clonotypes. MiTCR v1.1 was used to align the clonotypes against IMGT TRBV, TRBD and TRBJ reference segments. Only V-J combinations with frequency above 0.0001, covering about 99% of repertoires, were analysed. The TCS score was defined as F50 (clonal expansion) divided by E x V (chaos), with BLOSUM62-based TCRdist calculated between CDR3 peptides within each V-J. Welch's t-statistics and random forest reduced 450 to 600 V-J features to roughly 13, which were used in a naive Bayes classifier (R e1071). Using fastp at Q25 and MiXCR, TCRdb reprocessed the public reads and kept productive beta chains. Identical CDR3 proteins give one entry, which carries the most common genes and DNA. Here the V and J calls rest on TCRdb's processing, not on the authors' analysis. In all, the sample holds a few hundred thousand distinct CDR3 sequences, and 14% to 15% of those were seen once. About 31% of the sample belongs to the ten largest clones.

Stable Graves' hyperthyroidism was defined as the absence of progression to ophthalmopathy over 18 months of follow-up. Hyperthyroidism patients were aged 18 to 65 years and newly diagnosed, with disease duration of less than 2 months. Exclusion was applied to patients with uncontrolled infections, other autoimmune diseases, pregnancy or lactation. Diagnoses were established on the basis of clinical symptoms, serum thyroxine and TRAb, thyroid ultrasound, and orbital computed tomography. Ficoll-Paque density gradient centrifugation was used to isolate PBMCs from around 10 ml of fresh peripheral blood. Total RNA was extracted using Trizol reagent, and RNA quality was assessed on an Agilent 2100 Bioanalyzer. The CDR3 contains 14 residues, cysteine and phenylalanine counted. The CDR3 DNA has 42 bases and is translated from base 1. Here V drops 3 bases and J drops 4 bases, and the junction holds 5 bases not matched to any gene.

The sample comprised blood. This receptor was taken from a woman aged 25 to 45 with Graves' hyperthyroidism. The V and J genes are TRBV12-3 or TRBV12-4 and TRBJ2-7, with 8 middle bases fitting TRBD1. The bases are TGTGCCAGCAGTTTTTTTGGGGACAGGTACGAGCAGTACTTC. Its coded protein is CASSFFGDRYEQYF.